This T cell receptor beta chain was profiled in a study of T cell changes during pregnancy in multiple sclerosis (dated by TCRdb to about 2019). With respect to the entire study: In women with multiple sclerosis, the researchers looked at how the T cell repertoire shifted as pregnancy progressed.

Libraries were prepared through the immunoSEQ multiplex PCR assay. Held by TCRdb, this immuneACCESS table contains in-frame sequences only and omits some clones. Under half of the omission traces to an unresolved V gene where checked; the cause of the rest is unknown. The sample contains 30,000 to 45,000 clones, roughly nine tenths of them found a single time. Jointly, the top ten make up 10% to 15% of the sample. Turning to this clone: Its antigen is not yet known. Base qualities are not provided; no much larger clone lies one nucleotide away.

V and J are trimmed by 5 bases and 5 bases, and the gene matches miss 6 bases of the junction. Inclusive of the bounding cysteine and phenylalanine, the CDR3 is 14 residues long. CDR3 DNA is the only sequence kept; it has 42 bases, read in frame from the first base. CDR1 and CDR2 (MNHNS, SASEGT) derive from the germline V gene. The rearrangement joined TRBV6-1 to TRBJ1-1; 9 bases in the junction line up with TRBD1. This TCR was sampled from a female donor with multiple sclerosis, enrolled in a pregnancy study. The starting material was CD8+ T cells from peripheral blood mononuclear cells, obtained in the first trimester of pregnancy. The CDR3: CASSNRGRVTEAFF. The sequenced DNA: TGTGCCAGCAGTAACAGGGGGCGGGTAACTGAAGCTTTCTTT.